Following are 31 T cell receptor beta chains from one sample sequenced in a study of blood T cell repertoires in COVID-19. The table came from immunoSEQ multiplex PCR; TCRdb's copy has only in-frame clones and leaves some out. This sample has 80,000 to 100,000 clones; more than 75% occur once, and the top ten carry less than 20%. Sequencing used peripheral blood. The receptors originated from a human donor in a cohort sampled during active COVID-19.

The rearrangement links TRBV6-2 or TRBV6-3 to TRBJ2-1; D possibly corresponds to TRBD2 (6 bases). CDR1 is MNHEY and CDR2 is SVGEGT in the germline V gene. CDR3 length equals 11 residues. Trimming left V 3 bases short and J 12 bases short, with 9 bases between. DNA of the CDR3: TGTGCCAGCAGTTATGGGGAGGTGCAGTTCTTC. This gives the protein CASSYGEVQFF.

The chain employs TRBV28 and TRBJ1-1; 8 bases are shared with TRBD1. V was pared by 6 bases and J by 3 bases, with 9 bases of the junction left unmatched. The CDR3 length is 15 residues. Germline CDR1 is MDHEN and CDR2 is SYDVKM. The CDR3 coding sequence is TGTGCCAGCAGAGGACAGGGATGGGTGGACACTGAAGCTTTCTTT. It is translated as CASRGQGWVDTEAFF.

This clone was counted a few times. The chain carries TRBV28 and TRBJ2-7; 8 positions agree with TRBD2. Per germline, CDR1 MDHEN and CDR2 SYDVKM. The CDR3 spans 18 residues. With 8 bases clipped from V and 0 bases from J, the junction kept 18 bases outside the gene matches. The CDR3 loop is CASSGAGMAGGSSYEQYF. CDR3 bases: TGTGCCAGCTCCGGGGCCGGGATGGCGGGGGGTTCCTCCTACGAGCAGTACTTC.

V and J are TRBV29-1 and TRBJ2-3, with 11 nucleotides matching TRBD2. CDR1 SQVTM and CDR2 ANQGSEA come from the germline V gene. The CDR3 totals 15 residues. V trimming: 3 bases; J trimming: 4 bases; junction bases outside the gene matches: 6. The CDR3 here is CSVEGLAVLADTQYF. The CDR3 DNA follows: TGCAGCGTTGAGGGACTAGCGGTGCTGGCAGATACGCAGTATTTT.

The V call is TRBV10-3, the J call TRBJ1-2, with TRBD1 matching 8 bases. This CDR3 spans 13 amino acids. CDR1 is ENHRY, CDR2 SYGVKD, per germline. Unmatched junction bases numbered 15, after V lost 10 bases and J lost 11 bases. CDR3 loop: CATLGTGPDGYTF. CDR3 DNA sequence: TGTGCCACCCTAGGGACAGGCCCAGACGGGTACACCTTC.

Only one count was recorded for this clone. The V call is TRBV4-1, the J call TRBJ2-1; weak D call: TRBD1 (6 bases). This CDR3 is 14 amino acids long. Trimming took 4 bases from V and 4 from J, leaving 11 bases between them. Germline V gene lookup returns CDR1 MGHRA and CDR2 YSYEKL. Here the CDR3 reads CASSLGQSYNEQFF. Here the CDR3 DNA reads TGCGCCAGCAGCCTTGGACAGTCTTACAATGAGCAGTTCTTC.

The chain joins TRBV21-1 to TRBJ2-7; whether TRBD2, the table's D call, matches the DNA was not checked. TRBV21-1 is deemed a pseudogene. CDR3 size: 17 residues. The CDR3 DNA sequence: TGTGCCAGCAGCAAAGGTACTGTAGGGAGGAGCTCCTACGAGCAGTACTTC. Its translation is CASSKGTVGRSSYEQYF.

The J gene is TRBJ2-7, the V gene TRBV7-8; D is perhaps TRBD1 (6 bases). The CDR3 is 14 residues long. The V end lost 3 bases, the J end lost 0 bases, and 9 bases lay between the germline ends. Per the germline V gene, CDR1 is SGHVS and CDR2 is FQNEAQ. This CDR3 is CASSFRDISYEQYF. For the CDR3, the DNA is TGTGCCAGCAGCTTCCGGGACATCTCCTACGAGCAGTACTTC.

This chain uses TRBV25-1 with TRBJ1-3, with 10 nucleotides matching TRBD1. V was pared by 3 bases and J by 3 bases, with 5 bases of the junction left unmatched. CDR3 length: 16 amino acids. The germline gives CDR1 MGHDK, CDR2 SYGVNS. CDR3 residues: CASSDRTGGNGNTIYF. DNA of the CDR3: TGTGCCAGCAGTGACAGGACAGGGGGAAATGGAAACACCATATATTTT.

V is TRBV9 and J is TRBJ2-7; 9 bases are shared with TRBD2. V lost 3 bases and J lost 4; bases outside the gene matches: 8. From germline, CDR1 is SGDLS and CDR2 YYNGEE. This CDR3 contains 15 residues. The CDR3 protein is CASSEAGGPGYEQYF. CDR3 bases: TGTGCCAGCAGCGAGGCGGGAGGGCCGGGTTACGAGCAGTACTTC.

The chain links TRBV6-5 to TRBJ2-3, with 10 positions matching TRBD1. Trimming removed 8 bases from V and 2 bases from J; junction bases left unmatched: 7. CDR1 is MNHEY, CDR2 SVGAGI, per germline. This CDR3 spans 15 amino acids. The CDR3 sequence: CASCRDRGITDTQYF. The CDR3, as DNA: TGTGCCAGCTGCCGGGACAGGGGAATCACAGATACGCAGTATTTT.

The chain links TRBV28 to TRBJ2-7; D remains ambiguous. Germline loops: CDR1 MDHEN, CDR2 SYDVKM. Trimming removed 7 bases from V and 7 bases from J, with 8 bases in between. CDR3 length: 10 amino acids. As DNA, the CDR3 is TGTGCCAGCAAAGCGTTTGAGCAGTACTTC. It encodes CASKAFEQYF.

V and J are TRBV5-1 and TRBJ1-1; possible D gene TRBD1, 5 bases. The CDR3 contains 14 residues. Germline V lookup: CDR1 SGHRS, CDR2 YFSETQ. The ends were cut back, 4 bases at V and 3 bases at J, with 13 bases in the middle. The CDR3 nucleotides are TGCGCCAGCAGCATTGGCCGGGGGTACACTGAAGCTTTCTTT. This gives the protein CASSIGRGYTEAFF.

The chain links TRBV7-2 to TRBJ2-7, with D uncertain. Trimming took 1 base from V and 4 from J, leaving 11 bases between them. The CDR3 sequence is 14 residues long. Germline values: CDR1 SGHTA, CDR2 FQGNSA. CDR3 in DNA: TGTGCCAGCAGCTTAGAGAGGCTGTCGTACGAGCAGTACTTC. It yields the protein CASSLERLSYEQYF. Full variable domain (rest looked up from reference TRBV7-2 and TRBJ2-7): GAGVSQSPSNKVTEKGKDVELRCDPISGHTALYWYRQSLGQGLEFLIYFQGNSAPDKSGLPSDRFSAERTGGSVSTLTIQRTQQEDSAVYLCASSLERLSYEQYFGPGTRLTVT.

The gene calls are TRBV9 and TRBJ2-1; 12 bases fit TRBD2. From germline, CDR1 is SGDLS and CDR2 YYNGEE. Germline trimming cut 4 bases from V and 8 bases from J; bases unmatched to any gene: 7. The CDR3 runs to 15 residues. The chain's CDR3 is CASSPTSGRPDEQFF. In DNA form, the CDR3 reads TGTGCCAGCAGCCCTACTAGCGGGAGGCCGGATGAGCAGTTCTTC.

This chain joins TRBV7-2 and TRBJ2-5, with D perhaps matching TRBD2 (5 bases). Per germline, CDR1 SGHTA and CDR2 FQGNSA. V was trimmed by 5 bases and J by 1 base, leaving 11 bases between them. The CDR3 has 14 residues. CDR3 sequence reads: CASSTRGPQETQYF. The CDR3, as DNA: TGTGCCAGCAGCACCCGAGGGCCCCAAGAGACCCAGTACTTC.

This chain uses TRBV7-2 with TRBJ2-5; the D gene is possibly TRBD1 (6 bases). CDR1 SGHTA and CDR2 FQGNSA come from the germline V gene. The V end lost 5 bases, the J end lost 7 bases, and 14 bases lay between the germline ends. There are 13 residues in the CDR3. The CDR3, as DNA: TGTGCCAGCAGCCAACAGGGTTTAGGGACCCAGTACTTC. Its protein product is CASSQQGLGTQYF.

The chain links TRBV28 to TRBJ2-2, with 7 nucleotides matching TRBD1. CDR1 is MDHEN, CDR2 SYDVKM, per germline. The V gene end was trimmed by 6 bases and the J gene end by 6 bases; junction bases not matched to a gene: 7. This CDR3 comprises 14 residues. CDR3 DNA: TGTGCCAGCAGGCCCCCCACAGGGGCCGGGGAGCTGTTTTTT. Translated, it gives CASRPPTGAGELFF.

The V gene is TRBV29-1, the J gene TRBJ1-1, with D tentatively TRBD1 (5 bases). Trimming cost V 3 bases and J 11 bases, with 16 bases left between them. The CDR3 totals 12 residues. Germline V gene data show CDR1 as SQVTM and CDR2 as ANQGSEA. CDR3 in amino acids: CSVEWKGLGAFF. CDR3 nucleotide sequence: TGCAGCGTTGAGTGGAAGGGGTTGGGGGCTTTCTTT.

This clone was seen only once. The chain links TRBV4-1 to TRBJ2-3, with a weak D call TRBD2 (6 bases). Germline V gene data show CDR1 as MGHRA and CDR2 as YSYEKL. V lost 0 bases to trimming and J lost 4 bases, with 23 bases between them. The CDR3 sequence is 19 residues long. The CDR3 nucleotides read TGCGCCAGCAGCCAAGATTTTCGGAATGCGGGAAGAGGGGCAGATACGCAGTATTTT. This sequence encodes CASSQDFRNAGRGADTQYF.

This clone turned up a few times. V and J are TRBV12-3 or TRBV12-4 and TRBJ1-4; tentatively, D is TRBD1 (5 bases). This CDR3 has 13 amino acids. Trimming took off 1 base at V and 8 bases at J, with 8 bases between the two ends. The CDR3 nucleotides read TGTGCCAGCAGTTTAGTAGGGGCGGAAAAACTGTTTTTT. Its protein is CASSLVGAEKLFF.

The CDR3 sequence is CASSVDGTGNYEQYF. The CDR3 region has the DNA TGTGCCAGCAGCGTAGATGGGACAGGGAACTACGAGCAGTACTTC. This sequence joins TRBV9 and TRBJ2-7; 9 nucleotides align to TRBD1. The CDR3 is 15 amino acids. V gave up 0 bases and J gave up 3 bases; unmatched junction bases: 4. Germline values: CDR1 SGDLS, CDR2 YYNGEE.

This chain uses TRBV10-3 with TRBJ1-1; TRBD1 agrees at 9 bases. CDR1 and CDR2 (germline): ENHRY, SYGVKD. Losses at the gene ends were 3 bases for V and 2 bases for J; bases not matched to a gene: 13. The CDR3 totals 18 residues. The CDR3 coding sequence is TGTGCCATCAGTGATTATAAAGGATCGGACAGGGGAAACACTGAAGCTTTCTTT. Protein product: CAISDYKGSDRGNTEAFF.

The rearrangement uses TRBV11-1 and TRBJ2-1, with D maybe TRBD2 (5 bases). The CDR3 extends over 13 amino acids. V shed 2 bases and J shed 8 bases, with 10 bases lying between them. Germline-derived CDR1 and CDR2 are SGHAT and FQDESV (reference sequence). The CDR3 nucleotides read TGTGCCAGCAGCTTAACGGGGTTGGATGAGCAGTTCTTC. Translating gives CASSLTGLDEQFF.

The chain's CDR3 is CASSLSSGGATEAFF. DNA for the CDR3: TGTGCCAGCAGTTTATCCTCTGGCGGGGCCACTGAAGCTTTCTTT. The gene calls are TRBV27 and TRBJ1-1; D is possibly TRBD1 (5 bases). The V end lost 0 bases, the J end lost 4 bases, and 12 bases lay between the germline ends. The CDR3 length is 15 residues. Germline assignment: CDR1 MNHEY and CDR2 SMNVEV (reference sequence).

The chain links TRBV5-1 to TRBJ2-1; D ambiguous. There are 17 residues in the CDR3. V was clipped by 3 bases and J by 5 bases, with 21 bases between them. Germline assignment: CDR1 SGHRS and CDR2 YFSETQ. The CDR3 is CASSSPFGRTGDNEQFF. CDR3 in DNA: TGCGCCAGCAGCTCCCCTTTCGGCAGAACCGGAGACAATGAGCAGTTCTTC.

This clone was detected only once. CDR3 nucleotides: TGTGCCAGCAGCTTAGCTGTCCTGGGGGCAAATTCACCCCTCCACTTT. It encodes CASSLAVLGANSPLHF. This sequence joins TRBV7-2 and TRBJ1-6; tentatively, D is TRBD1 (6 bases). V lost 0 bases to trimming and J lost 7 bases, with 13 bases between them. The CDR3 consists of 16 residues. CDR1 SGHTA and CDR2 FQGNSA come from the germline V gene.

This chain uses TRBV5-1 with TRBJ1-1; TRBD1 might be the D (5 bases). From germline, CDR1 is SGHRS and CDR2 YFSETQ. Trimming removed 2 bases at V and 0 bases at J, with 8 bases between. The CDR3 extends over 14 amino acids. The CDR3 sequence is CASSLGTVNTEAFF. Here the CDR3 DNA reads TGCGCCAGCAGCTTAGGGACTGTGAACACTGAAGCTTTCTTT. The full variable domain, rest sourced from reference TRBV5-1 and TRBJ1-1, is KAGVTQTPRYLIKTRGQQVTLSCSPISGHRSVSWYQQTPGQGLQFLFEYFSETQRNKGNFPGRFSGRQFSNSRSEMNVSTLELGDSALYLCASSLGTVNTEAFFGQGTRLTVV.

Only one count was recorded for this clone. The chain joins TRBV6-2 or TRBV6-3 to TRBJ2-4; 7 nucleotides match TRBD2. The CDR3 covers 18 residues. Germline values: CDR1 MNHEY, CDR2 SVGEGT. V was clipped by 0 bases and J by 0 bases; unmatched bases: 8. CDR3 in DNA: TGTGCCAGCAGTTACTCGCCCAGCGGGATACTAGCCAAAAACATTCAGTACTTC. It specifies CASSYSPSGILAKNIQYF.

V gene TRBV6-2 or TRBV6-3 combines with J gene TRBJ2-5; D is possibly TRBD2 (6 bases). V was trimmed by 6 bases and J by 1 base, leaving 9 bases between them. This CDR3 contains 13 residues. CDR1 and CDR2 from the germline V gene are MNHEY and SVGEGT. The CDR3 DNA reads TGTGCCAGCAGCCGCGGGATCCAAGAGACCCAGTACTTC. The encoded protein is CASSRGIQETQYF.

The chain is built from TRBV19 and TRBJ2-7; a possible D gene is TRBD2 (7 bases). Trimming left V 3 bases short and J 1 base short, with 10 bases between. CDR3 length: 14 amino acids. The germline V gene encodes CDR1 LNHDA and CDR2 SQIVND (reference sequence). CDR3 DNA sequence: TGTGCCAGTAGTATTGCGGGGGCGTCCTACGAGCAGTACTTC. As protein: CASSIAGASYEQYF.